The 15 T cell receptor beta chains presented below share a single source sample, sequenced in a study of shared clonotypes between healthy human individuals. The protocol was immunoSEQ multiplex PCR, while the TCRdb copy is restricted to in-frame clones and leaves out a portion. The sample holds about 2.4 million clones, 80% to 95% seen once. The sample comprised naive CD4+ T cells from PBMCs. Described subset: CD45RA+ positively selected. These receptor sequences come from a man aged 18 to 30 in good health. Some clones in this sample may be carry-over from other donors' samples.

This chain's CDR3 is CASSQPPFPGANVLTF. The CDR3, as DNA: TGCGCCAGCAGCCAGCCCCCTTTCCCTGGGGCCAACGTCCTGACTTTC. This chain uses TRBV4-3 with TRBJ2-6; no definite D call. Germline V lookup: CDR1 LGHNA, CDR2 YSLEER. With 3 bases removed from V and 2 bases from J, the gap between germline ends came to 11 bases. The length of the CDR3 is 16 residues.

This sequence joins TRBV9 and TRBJ1-3, with 9 bases that match TRBD1. With 4 bases clipped from V and 2 bases from J, the junction kept 4 bases outside the gene matches. The CDR3 length is 15 residues. Germline loops: CDR1 SGDLS, CDR2 YYNGEE. The CDR3 region is CASSTGQGTGNTIYF. DNA of the CDR3: TGTGCCAGCAGCACCGGACAGGGGACTGGAAACACCATATATTTT.

The V call is TRBV30, the J call TRBJ1-2; 7 positions match TRBD1. Germline assignment: CDR1 GTSNPN and CDR2 SVGIG (reference sequence). The J segment lost 9 bases and the V segment lost 1 base, leaving 14 bases of the junction unmatched. The CDR3 has 15 residues. The CDR3: CAWSDWTGPRGSYTF. In nucleotides, the CDR3 is TGTGCCTGGAGTGACTGGACAGGCCCCCGGGGGAGCTACACCTTC.

J is TRBJ2-7 and V is TRBV11-2; TRBD1 is a possible D gene (6 bases). The CDR3 sequence is 14 residues long. Germline values: CDR1 SGHAT, CDR2 FQNNGV. V was trimmed by 6 bases and J by 4 bases, leaving 16 bases between them. CDR3 in DNA: TGTGCCAGCAGTCGGACAGATGGGCTGTACGAGCAGTACTTC. Residues: CASSRTDGLYEQYF.

This clone was counted once. The CDR3 here is CASRTEDRFNSPLHF. The DNA for the CDR3 is TGTGCCAGCAGGACGGAGGACAGGTTTAATTCACCCCTCCACTTT. V and J are TRBV2 and TRBJ1-6, with 7 bases identical to TRBD1. The trim removed 6 bases at V and 6 bases at J, leaving 8 bases unmatched. This CDR3 comprises 15 residues. Germline V lookup: CDR1 SNHLY, CDR2 FYNNEI.

On this clone itself: This specimen includes other DNA sequences encoding the same CDR3. The J gene is TRBJ2-5, the V gene TRBV15; 8 bases map to TRBD1. This CDR3 is built from 15 residues. Per germline, CDR1 LNHNV and CDR2 YYDKDF (reference sequence). Losses at the gene ends were 0 bases for V and 5 bases for J; bases not matched to a gene: 5. CDR3 amino acids: CATSRDPGGLETQYF. CDR3 bases: TGTGCCACCAGCAGAGATCCAGGGGGCCTTGAGACCCAGTACTTC.

V is TRBV14 and J is TRBJ1-2, with D maybe TRBD1 (5 bases). The V gene's germline CDR1 is SGHDN and CDR2 FVKESK. The V end lost 0 bases, the J end lost 8 bases, and 13 bases lay between the germline ends. This CDR3 contains 14 residues. CDR3 in DNA: TGTGCCAGCAGCCAAGATCAGGGAGGCAGCGGCTACACCTTC. It codes for CASSQDQGGSGYTF.

As DNA, the CDR3 is TGTGCCAGCAGTGCTCCACTAGGGACAGCTAACTATGGCTACACCTTC. The encoded protein is CASSAPLGTANYGYTF. The V and J genes are TRBV28 and TRBJ1-2; 7 positions agree with TRBD1. The CDR3 is 16 amino acids. Trimming removed 5 bases from V and 0 bases from J; junction bases left unmatched: 9. From germline, CDR1 is MDHEN and CDR2 SYDVKM.

The chain couples TRBV5-1 to TRBJ2-7; 7 bases are a match to TRBD2. The trim removed 4 bases at V and 6 bases at J, leaving 7 bases unmatched. CDR3 length equals 13 residues. Germline assignment: CDR1 SGHRS and CDR2 YFSETQ. Written as DNA, the CDR3 is TGCGCCAGCAGCATATCGTTAGCGGGCGAGCAGTACTTC. This sequence encodes CASSISLAGEQYF. The variable domain in full, completed from reference TRBV5-1 and TRBJ2-7, reads KAGVTQTPRYLIKTRGQQVTLSCSPISGHRSVSWYQQTPGQGLQFLFEYFSETQRNKGNFPGRFSGRQFSNSRSEMNVSTLELGDSALYLCASSISLAGEQYFGPGTRLTVT.

This clone was detected once. The J gene is TRBJ2-1, the V gene TRBV5-1; 8 positions match TRBD2. The junction had 9 bases not matched to a gene; V was cut back by 4 bases and J by 9 bases. The germline V gene has CDR1 SGHRS and CDR2 YFSETQ. The CDR3 has 14 amino acids. CDR3 sequence: CASSPPGLAGEQFF. CDR3 nucleotide sequence: TGCGCCAGCAGCCCGCCGGGGCTAGCGGGTGAGCAGTTCTTC.

This clone turned up a few times. The rearrangement links TRBV5-1 to TRBJ1-1; 9 nucleotides line up with TRBD1. Germline V CDR1 and CDR2: SGHRS, YFSETQ. The ends lost 3 bases at V and 4 bases at J; junction bases unmatched: 7. The CDR3 is made up of 15 amino acids. The DNA of the CDR3 is TGCGCCAGCAGCTCCACTACAGGGGGCGGCACTGAAGCTTTCTTT. This encodes CASSSTTGGGTEAFF.

The rearrangement uses TRBV2 and TRBJ1-2; possibly TRBD1 for D (6 bases). This CDR3 contains 16 residues. The V gene's germline CDR1 is SNHLY and CDR2 FYNNEI. The ends were cut back, 4 bases at V and 0 bases at J, with 15 bases in the middle. For the CDR3, the DNA is TGTGCCAGCAGTGGAGGACAGCCTCTCTCTAACTATGGCTACACCTTC. Translation: CASSGGQPLSNYGYTF.

V usage is TRBV25-1 and J usage is TRBJ2-5; D is perhaps TRBD2 (5 bases). V gave up 0 bases and J gave up 4 bases, with 9 bases separating them. The CDR3 is 14 amino acids. Germline V gene data show CDR1 as MGHDK and CDR2 as SYGVNS. This CDR3 reads CASSEYSDRETQYF. The CDR3 DNA is TGTGCCAGCAGTGAATATAGCGACCGAGAGACCCAGTACTTC.

This clone came up a few times. The chain combines TRBV7-9 with TRBJ1-2; D gene ambiguous. CDR3 size: 14 residues. The germline V gene has CDR1 SEHNR and CDR2 FQNEAQ (reference sequence). Trimming stripped 5 bases from V and 1 base from J, with 11 bases between. The CDR3 sequence is CASSADGINYGYTF. The DNA for the CDR3 is TGTGCCAGCAGCGCCGACGGGATTAACTATGGCTACACCTTC.

V usage is TRBV7-8 and J usage is TRBJ1-1; unclear D gene. V was clipped by 2 bases and J by 0 bases, with 7 bases between them. The CDR3 runs to 14 residues. The germline V gene encodes CDR1 SGHVS and CDR2 FQNEAQ. This CDR3 is CASSLQSVNTEAFF. CDR3 coding DNA: TGTGCCAGCAGCTTACAGAGTGTGAACACTGAAGCTTTCTTT.